The next 30 T cell receptor beta chains were all read from a single sample in a study of CD8+ T cells in alopecia areata. As the sequencing template, cDNA was produced by extracting RNA and reverse transcribing it. The repertoire was sequenced with immunoSEQ multiplex PCR; TCRdb's copy has only in-frame clones and lacks some. This table holds over 200,000 clones, 57% found once. The source was CD4+ T cells sorted from blood, collected at week 0. The receptors shown here come from a human donor with alopecia areata.

CDR3 region: CASSLSPPDTQYF. In DNA, the CDR3 is TGTGCCAGCAGCTTATCGCCCCCAGATACGCAGTATTTT. J is TRBJ2-3 and V is TRBV7-3; D not certain. The V end lost 2 bases, the J end lost 4 bases, and 7 bases lay between the germline ends. Per the germline V gene, CDR1 is SGHTA and CDR2 is FQGTGA. CDR3 length: 13 residues.

This chain uses TRBV6-6 with TRBJ2-1, with TRBD2 matching over 7 bases. After removal of 7 bases from V and 7 bases from J, the junction contained 10 bases not matched to a gene. Looked up from germline, CDR1 is MNHNY and CDR2 is SVGAGI (reference sequence). The CDR3 totals 14 residues. CDR3: CASNPSGPLNEQFF. The CDR3 nucleotides are TGTGCCAGCAACCCTAGCGGACCATTAAATGAGCAGTTCTTC.

The rearrangement links TRBV10-3 to TRBJ1-6, with D unresolved. The germline gives CDR1 ENHRY, CDR2 SYGVKD. The V gene lost 2 bases and the J gene lost 9 bases, with 8 bases spanning the gap. CDR3 length: 13 residues. CDR3 in amino acids: CAISEAGSSPLHF. CDR3 coding DNA: TGTGCCATCAGTGAGGCGGGGAGTTCACCCCTCCACTTT.

The V call is TRBV30, the J call TRBJ1-1; D gene uncertain. The CDR3 is made up of 13 amino acids. Germline V CDR1 and CDR2: GTSNPN, SVGIG (reference sequence). Trimming removed 3 bases at V and 1 base at J, with 9 bases between. CDR3 DNA sequence: TGTGCCTGGAGGTATAACAGGAACACTGAAGCTTTCTTT. Residues: CAWRYNRNTEAFF.

This chain connects TRBV5-4 to TRBJ2-6, with D possibly TRBD2 on 7 matching bases. Germline V gene data show CDR1 as SGHNT and CDR2 as YYREEE (reference sequence). Trimming took 4 bases from V and 4 from J, leaving 12 bases between them. This CDR3 has 15 amino acids. DNA for the CDR3: TGTGCCAGCAGCCTGGGGGGGCCGGGGGCCAACGTCCTGACTTTC. It codes for CASSLGGPGANVLTF.

The chain joins TRBV30 to TRBJ1-2; D is unclear. The CDR3 runs 14 residues. Germline V CDR1 and CDR2: GTSNPN, SVGIG (reference sequence). Trimming left V 2 bases short and J 8 bases short, with 18 bases between. The CDR3 loop reads CAWSPNALSGGYTF. CDR3 bases: TGTGCCTGGAGTCCCAACGCCTTATCCGGCGGCTACACCTTC. Combining the CDR3 with reference TRBV30 and TRBJ1-2 gives the whole variable domain SQTIHQWPATLVQPVGSPLSLECTVEGTSNPNLYWYRQAAGRGLQLLFYSVGIGQISSEVPQNLSASRPQDRQFILSSKKLLLSDSGFYLCAWSPNALSGGYTFGSGTRLTVV.

The chain couples TRBV19 to TRBJ2-7, with D maybe TRBD2 (6 bases). This CDR3 is 12 amino acids long. Trimming cost V 5 bases and J 7 bases, with 12 bases left between them. In germline, CDR1 is LNHDA, CDR2 SQIVND (reference sequence). CDR3 coding DNA: TGTGCCAGTAGTGCCGGGAGCCGTGAGCAGTACTTC. It encodes CASSAGSREQYF.

Notes on this clone: The identical CDR3 is also encoded by other nucleotide sequences in the sample. The gene calls are TRBV29-1 and TRBJ2-7; 8 nucleotides line up with TRBD2. From germline, CDR1 is SQVTM and CDR2 ANQGSEA. The J segment lost 4 bases and the V segment lost 3 bases, leaving 5 bases of the junction unmatched. This CDR3 contains 13 residues. The CDR3 here is CSVDRGGSYEQYF. The CDR3, as DNA: TGCAGCGTTGATCGGGGGGGAAGTTACGAGCAGTACTTC.

V and J are TRBV15 and TRBJ2-7, with 7 nucleotides matching TRBD1. Trimming cost V 0 bases and J 0 bases; bases outside gene matches: 5. Germline V gene lookup returns CDR1 LNHNV and CDR2 YYDKDF (reference sequence). The CDR3 length is 16 residues. The CDR3 DNA reads as TGTGCCACCAGCAGAGATTGGGGACAGAGCTCCTACGAGCAGTACTTC. Translating it yields CATSRDWGQSSYEQYF.

The chain combines TRBV10-2 with TRBJ1-2; no clear D. V lost 3 bases to trimming and J lost 2 bases, with 7 bases between them. There are 13 residues in the CDR3. The germline gives CDR1 WSHSY, CDR2 SAAADI. The CDR3 DNA sequence: TGCGCCAGCAGTGAAAAGGAGAACTATGGCTACACCTTC. Encoded protein: CASSEKENYGYTF.

This rearrangement joins TRBV27 to TRBJ2-1; 9 bases align to TRBD1. CDR1 and CDR2 from the germline V gene are MNHEY and SMNVEV (reference sequence). Trimming removed 9 bases from V and 4 bases from J; junction bases left unmatched: 7. The CDR3 loop spans 14 amino acids. The CDR3 reads CASCRDRAYNEQFF. The DNA for the CDR3 is TGTGCCAGTTGTCGGGACAGGGCTTACAATGAGCAGTTCTTC.

This chain connects TRBV6-4 to TRBJ2-1, with 10 nucleotides matching TRBD1. Germline loops: CDR1 MRHNA, CDR2 SNTAGT. Germline trimming cut 8 bases from V and 5 bases from J; bases unmatched to any gene: 6. This CDR3 spans 14 amino acids. Written as DNA, the CDR3 is TGTGCCAGCCGTTCCGGGACAGGGGACAATGAGCAGTTCTTC. Its translation is CASRSGTGDNEQFF.

In this sample, this clone turned up a few times. The chain employs TRBV20-1 and TRBJ2-3; D is unresolved. CDR1 and CDR2 from the germline V gene are DFQATT and SNEGSKA (reference sequence). The germline V and J ends were trimmed by 4 bases and 6 bases, with 8 bases remaining between them. CDR3 size: 11 residues. The CDR3 protein is CSANPVDTQYF. DNA for the CDR3: TGCAGTGCTAACCCCGTGGATACGCAGTATTTT.

The chain recombines TRBV10-3 with TRBJ2-1; TRBD2 is a possible D gene (6 bases). The length of the CDR3 is 14 residues. Germline V gene lookup returns CDR1 ENHRY and CDR2 SYGVKD. V gave up 6 bases and J gave up 6 bases, with 15 bases separating them. The CDR3 coding sequence is TGTGCCATCAGCCCGGAGGGGCGGACCAATGAGCAGTTCTTC. Translated: CAISPEGRTNEQFF.

The J gene is TRBJ1-2, the V gene TRBV2, with D hard to call. V was cut by 2 bases and J by 8 bases, with 15 bases left in between. This CDR3 is built from 14 residues. Germline loops: CDR1 SNHLY, CDR2 FYNNEI. CDR3 sequence (DNA): TGTGCCAGCAGTGAATATAAAACATCGGCGGGCTACACCTTC. Its protein product is CASSEYKTSAGYTF.

CDR3 in amino acids: CATSGTVGSPLHF. The CDR3 nucleotides read TGTGCCACCAGTGGTACGGTGGGTTCACCCCTCCACTTT. The chain links TRBV15 to TRBJ1-6, with D hard to call. This CDR3 contains 13 residues. Germline lookup yields CDR1 LNHNV and CDR2 YYDKDF (reference sequence). V lost 6 bases to trimming and J lost 9 bases, with 12 bases between them.

On this clone itself: The sample contains more than one DNA sequence encoding this CDR3. The gene calls are TRBV5-1 and TRBJ1-2; a possible D gene is TRBD1 (5 bases). Germline CDR1 SGHRS, CDR2 YFSETQ. This CDR3 is 14 amino acids long. Deletions cut 0 bases from V and 11 bases from J, with 17 bases between. For the CDR3, the DNA is TGCGCCAGCAGCTTGGGGGATCAGGGTATCGGTTACACCTTC. Its translation is CASSLGDQGIGYTF.

V usage is TRBV4-1 and J usage is TRBJ2-7; the D call may be TRBD1 or TRBD2 (5 bases each). Trimming took 3 bases from V and 6 from J, leaving 18 bases between them. The CDR3 has 15 amino acids. CDR1 is MGHRA and CDR2 is YSYEKL in the germline V gene. CDR3 DNA sequence: TGCGCCAGCAGCCAGGGGAGATCCGGGGCGGGCGAGCAGTACTTC. Encoded protein: CASSQGRSGAGEQYF.

This rearrangement joins TRBV4-2 to TRBJ2-1; TRBD2 matches at 8 bases. The CDR3 consists of 15 residues. Trimming cost V 10 bases and J 6 bases; bases outside gene matches: 14. CDR1 and CDR2 from the germline V gene are LGHNA and YNFKEQ. As DNA, the CDR3 is TGTGCCACTTCCCGGGGGGGGGCGATGCTCAATGAGCAGTTCTTC. It specifies CATSRGGAMLNEQFF.

This clone was found a few times. This chain links TRBV4-1 with TRBJ2-7; no clear D. Germline lookup yields CDR1 MGHRA and CDR2 YSYEKL. CDR3 size: 16 residues. The V and J ends lost 1 base and 2 bases respectively, with 15 bases between them. CDR3 residues: CASSQVELSRPYEQYF. In DNA, the CDR3 is TGCGCCAGCAGCCAAGTCGAACTCTCTAGGCCCTACGAGCAGTACTTC.

The V gene is TRBV18, the J gene TRBJ1-1, with D possibly TRBD1 on 5 matching bases. Germline V gives CDR1 KGHSH, CDR2 LQKENI. CDR3 size: 13 residues. Between the trimmed V and J ends, which lost 3 bases and 10 bases, there was a span of 15 bases. Here the CDR3 DNA reads TGTGCCAGCTCACCTGAGACAGCTTGGGCAGCTTTCTTT. It encodes CASSPETAWAAFF.

This clone appeared a few times. This sequence joins TRBV30 and TRBJ1-2, with D perhaps matching TRBD1 (5 bases). Germline V lookup: CDR1 GTSNPN, CDR2 SVGIG (reference sequence). V was clipped by 5 bases and J by 8 bases, with 15 bases between them. This CDR3 region has 12 residues. CDR3 DNA: TGTGCCTGGGGGGCACCCTTAAGGGGCTACACCTTC. This gives the protein CAWGAPLRGYTF.

The chain links TRBV2 to TRBJ1-2, with D perhaps TRBD1 (5 bases). CDR3 length equals 13 residues. Trimming removed 1 base at V and 7 bases at J, with 10 bases between. Germline values: CDR1 SNHLY, CDR2 FYNNEI. For the CDR3, the DNA is TGTGCCAGCAGTGAAGTTGGGCAGGGTGGCTACACCTTC. It is translated as CASSEVGQGGYTF.

The chain has TRBV5-4 and TRBJ2-5; maybe TRBD2 (5 bases). Trimming took off 7 bases at V and 2 bases at J, with 15 bases between the two ends. CDR1 SGHNT and CDR2 YYREEE come from the germline V gene (reference sequence). The CDR3 has 14 residues. CDR3 residues: CASSLPGGQETQYF. Written as DNA, the CDR3 is TGTGCCAGCTCCCTCCCCGGCGGGCAAGAGACCCAGTACTTC.

The table lists this clone with a few counts. The chain uses TRBV11-2 and TRBJ2-3, with 7 bases fitting TRBD2. There are 12 residues in the CDR3. Trimming took 1 base from V and 8 from J; bases not matched to a gene: 0. Germline values: CDR1 SGHAT, CDR2 FQNNGV. The CDR3 spells CASSLGTSTQYF. The CDR3 DNA follows: TGTGCCAGCAGCTTAGGGACTAGTACGCAGTATTTT.

The chain recombines TRBV5-1 with TRBJ2-6; TRBD1 matches at 8 bases. This CDR3 comprises 19 residues. From germline, CDR1 is SGHRS and CDR2 YFSETQ. V was clipped by 4 bases and J by 4 bases; unmatched bases: 16. Here the CDR3 DNA reads TGCGCCAGCAGCCACGGGACAGGTTCAAGAACGCTCGGGGCCAACGTCCTGACTTTC. Translating gives CASSHGTGSRTLGANVLTF. The entire variable domain, with the rest obtained from reference TRBV5-1 and TRBJ2-6, is as follows: KAGVTQTPRYLIKTRGQQVTLSCSPISGHRSVSWYQQTPGQGLQFLFEYFSETQRNKGNFPGRFSGRQFSNSRSEMNVSTLELGDSALYLCASSHGTGSRTLGANVLTFGAGSRLTVL.

The chain has TRBV10-3 and TRBJ1-1; a possible D gene is TRBD1 (5 bases). From germline, CDR1 is ENHRY and CDR2 SYGVKD. V was pared by 4 bases and J by 3 bases, with 9 bases between. CDR3 length: 13 residues. CDR3 amino acids: CAISGDRYTEAFF. The CDR3 coding sequence is TGTGCCATCAGTGGCGACAGATACACTGAAGCTTTCTTT.

V and J are TRBV2 and TRBJ2-5; no firm D call. CDR1 SNHLY and CDR2 FYNNEI come from the germline V gene. This CDR3 has 15 residues. The V and J ends lost 4 bases and 2 bases respectively, with 14 bases between them. CDR3 in DNA: TGTGCCAGCAGTGCAATTTGGGCCTCACAAGAGACCCAGTACTTC. Protein: CASSAIWASQETQYF.

This clone has only a few counts. The chain combines TRBV6-1 with TRBJ1-6; weak D call: TRBD1 (6 bases). V dropped 5 bases and J dropped 0 bases, with 11 bases sitting between them. This CDR3 region has 16 residues. Germline CDR1 reads MNHNS; CDR2 reads SASEGT. DNA of the CDR3: TGTGCCAGCAGTCAAGACAGGAGCTCCTATAATTCACCCCTCCACTTT. It codes for CASSQDRSSYNSPLHF.

The chain is built from TRBV19 and TRBJ1-1; no firm D call. This CDR3 contains 16 residues. Between the trimmed V and J ends, which lost 6 bases and 0 bases, there was a span of 17 bases. Germline values: CDR1 LNHDA, CDR2 SQIVND (reference sequence). In DNA, the CDR3 is TGTGCCAGTAGGGATCGGTCCGCTCGTATGAACACTGAAGCTTTCTTT. Translated: CASRDRSARMNTEAFF.